This T cell receptor beta chain was observed in a study of blood T cell repertoires in COVID-19. Across the study: Italy, Spain and the United States were the sources of the convalescent and acute COVID-19 samples.

TCRdb keeps only in-frame clones here, not all; method: immunoSEQ multiplex PCR. This sample has over 200,000 clones, with 88% found just once. The junction had 12 bases not matched to a gene; V was cut back by 5 bases and J by 3 bases. Germline values: CDR1 MGHDK, CDR2 SYGVNS. CDR3 length: 16 amino acids. Sequencing was done on a sample of peripheral blood. The chain links TRBV25-1 to TRBJ2-5; 7 bases agree with TRBD2. The source of this sequence is an older woman with acute or convalescent COVID-19. This chain's CDR3 is CASSLGVAGSKETQYF. The CDR3, as DNA: TGTGCCAGCAGTCTGGGGGTAGCGGGTTCAAAAGAGACCCAGTACTTC.